The 29 T cell receptor beta chains listed next were all sequenced from one sample in a study of blood T cell repertoires in COVID-19. Libraries were prepared by immunoSEQ multiplex PCR; TCRdb keeps only in-frame clonotypes and omits some of them. The sample carries roughly 110,000 clones, around 90% recorded once. Material for sequencing was peripheral blood. The receptor source for this set is a woman in her twenties or thirties with acute or convalescent COVID-19.

The rearrangement joins TRBV7-2 to TRBJ2-2, with 8 bases that match TRBD2. This CDR3 is 16 amino acids long. Germline CDR1 is SGHTA and CDR2 is FQGNSA. The trim removed 5 bases at V and 6 bases at J, leaving 11 bases unmatched. For the CDR3, the DNA is TGTGCCAGCAGCGCACAGCCGGGACTAGTTCCCGGGGAGCTGTTTTTT. Protein sequence: CASSAQPGLVPGELFF.

The genes are TRBV15 and TRBJ1-1; D not certain. Trimming left V 0 bases short and J 2 bases short, with 4 bases between. The CDR3 has 13 residues. Germline loops: CDR1 LNHNV, CDR2 YYDKDF (reference sequence). The CDR3 sequence: CATSRDQNTEAFF. The CDR3 DNA sequence: TGTGCCACCAGCAGAGACCAAAACACTGAAGCTTTCTTT.

J is TRBJ2-7 and V is TRBV5-6; no definite D call. Germline CDR1 is SGHDT and CDR2 is YYEEEE. Trimming left V 0 bases short and J 4 bases short, with 8 bases between. The CDR3 has 13 amino acids. CDR3 region: CASSLASGYEQYF. CDR3 nucleotides: TGTGCCAGCAGCTTGGCGTCCGGGTACGAGCAGTACTTC.

V is TRBV2 and J is TRBJ1-5, with D hard to call. V dropped 8 bases and J dropped 4 bases, with 12 bases sitting between them. The germline V gene encodes CDR1 SNHLY and CDR2 FYNNEI. This CDR3 spans 13 amino acids. The chain's CDR3 is CASGRTGNQPQHF. In DNA, the CDR3 is TGTGCCAGCGGCCGGACGGGAAATCAGCCCCAGCATTTT.

CDR3 DNA sequence: TGTGCCAGCAGAAACCGGGACATTAATCAGCCCCAGCATTTT. Amino acid sequence: CASRNRDINQPQHF. This chain links TRBV28 with TRBJ1-5, with D perhaps matching TRBD1 (6 bases). The V and J ends lost 6 bases and 4 bases respectively, with 13 bases between them. The CDR3 spans 14 residues. Germline V gene sequence: CDR1 MDHEN, CDR2 SYDVKM.

This clone was seen only a few times. The chain links TRBV6-6 to TRBJ2-3; TRBD2 matches at 9 bases. CDR1 MNHNY and CDR2 SVGAGI come from the germline V gene (reference sequence). Trimming removed 5 bases from V and 6 bases from J; junction bases left unmatched: 12. The CDR3 has 16 amino acids. DNA for the CDR3: TGTGCCAGCAGTGGGGGTAGCGGGGGCGCAGTCGATACGCAGTATTTT. This sequence encodes CASSGGSGGAVDTQYF.

V gene TRBV4-1 combines with J gene TRBJ1-6; D is unclear. The CDR3 has 15 amino acids. V was shortened by 2 bases and J by 9 bases, with 14 bases between the two germline ends. The germline CDR1 and CDR2 sequences are MGHRA and YSYEKL. Here the CDR3 reads CASSQLDTVSSPLHF. The CDR3 DNA sequence: TGCGCCAGCAGCCAACTTGACACCGTTAGTTCACCCCTCCACTTT.

The chain links TRBV18 to TRBJ2-1; D gene uncertain. This CDR3 region has 14 residues. Germline lookup yields CDR1 KGHSH and CDR2 LQKENI. Trimming removed 1 base from V and 6 bases from J, with 10 bases in between. DNA for the CDR3: TGTGCCAGCTCACCACGGTCCAGGCCCAATGAGCAGTTCTTC. Translating gives CASSPRSRPNEQFF.

This clone was counted a single time. The gene calls are TRBV5-1 and TRBJ1-6; 10 bases map to TRBD1. This CDR3 contains 16 residues. In germline, CDR1 is SGHRS, CDR2 YFSETQ. J gave up 4 bases and V 3 bases, and 4 bases lay outside the gene matches. CDR3 residues: CASSSGQGDYNSPLHF. The CDR3 coding sequence is TGCGCCAGCAGCTCTGGACAGGGGGATTATAATTCACCCCTCCACTTT.

The rearrangement links TRBV30 to TRBJ2-2; D is possibly TRBD1 (5 bases). This CDR3 is built from 16 residues. V was pared by 0 bases and J by 1 base, with 12 bases between. CDR1 and CDR2 (germline): GTSNPN, SVGIG (reference sequence). The CDR3 spells CAWSVLRQRNTGELFF. The CDR3 DNA reads as TGTGCCTGGAGTGTCCTTCGACAGAGGAACACCGGGGAGCTGTTTTTT.

The chain recombines TRBV7-2 with TRBJ1-1; 8 bases agree with TRBD1. The germline V gene encodes CDR1 SGHTA and CDR2 FQGNSA. J was trimmed by 5 bases and V by 5 bases; bases with no gene match: 13. The CDR3 runs to 16 residues. CDR3 DNA: TGTGCCAGCAGCCCACAGACCGACAGGGGTGGAACTGAAGCTTTCTTT. Its translation is CASSPQTDRGGTEAFF.

The CDR3 DNA is TGTGCCAGCAGCCAGCCTTCAGCGTTACCGAATTCACCCCTCCACTTT. Translated: CASSQPSALPNSPLHF. The J gene is TRBJ1-6, the V gene TRBV4-2; D is undetermined. Trimming took 3 bases from V and 7 from J, leaving 16 bases between them. CDR3 length equals 16 residues. Per germline, CDR1 LGHNA and CDR2 YNFKEQ.

The CDR3 DNA reads TGTGCCATCAGTGAGTCGACAGAGGTCACCGGGGAGCTGTTTTTT. Protein product: CAISESTEVTGELFF. The chain has TRBV10-3 and TRBJ2-2, with D possibly being TRBD1 (5 bases). Germline V gene sequence: CDR1 ENHRY, CDR2 SYGVKD. V gave up 0 bases and J gave up 4 bases, with 9 bases separating them. CDR3 length: 15 residues.

The CDR3 region is CASSVFAGGYTF. In DNA form, the CDR3 reads TGTGCCAGCAGCGTATTCGCCGGTGGCTACACCTTC. The chain employs TRBV9 and TRBJ1-2, with D uncertain. Germline V gene data show CDR1 as SGDLS and CDR2 as YYNGEE. V lost 1 base and J 7 bases, leaving 8 bases between the germline ends. This CDR3 has 12 residues. Complete variable domain (other parts from reference TRBV9 and TRBJ1-2): DSGVTQTPKHLITATGQRVTLRCSPRSGDLSVYWYQQSLDQGLQFLIQYYNGEERAKGNILERFSAQQFPDLHSELNLSSLELGDSALYFCASSVFAGGYTFGSGTRLTVV.

This clone is a singleton in its sample. J is TRBJ2-7 and V is TRBV7-8; 12 bases are a match to TRBD2. This CDR3 has 14 residues. V lost 6 bases and J lost 4; bases outside the gene matches: 4. The germline CDR1 and CDR2 sequences are SGHVS and FQNEAQ. The CDR3 reads CASSTSGGWYEQYF. The CDR3 region has the DNA TGTGCCAGCAGTACTAGCGGGGGGTGGTACGAGCAGTACTTC.

This clone was observed a single time. Different DNA sequences within this sample yield the same CDR3. The rearrangement uses TRBV10-2 and TRBJ1-1, with D maybe TRBD1 (6 bases). Germline V gives CDR1 WSHSY, CDR2 SAAADI. The length of the CDR3 is 13 residues. V was pared by 3 bases and J by 1 base, with 6 bases between. CDR3 DNA sequence: TGCGCCAGCAGTGAACAGGGGAACACTGAAGCTTTCTTT. Its translation is CASSEQGNTEAFF.

The chain combines TRBV27 with TRBJ1-6; the D is unclear. Germline V lookup: CDR1 MNHEY, CDR2 SMNVEV (reference sequence). V dropped 4 bases and J dropped 4 bases, with 5 bases sitting between them. The CDR3 loop spans 13 amino acids. CDR3 nucleotide sequence: TGTGCCAGCAGTTCCCGTTATAATTCACCCCTCCACTTT. It codes for CASSSRYNSPLHF.

This chain joins TRBV11-3 and TRBJ1-2; 7 nucleotides align to TRBD1. The CDR3 runs 18 residues. Germline CDR1 and CDR2: SGHNT and YENEEA. Losses at the gene ends were 1 base for V and 0 bases for J; bases not matched to a gene: 11. CDR3 loop: CASSLVRGLGTANYGYTF. The CDR3 nucleotides read TGTGCCAGCAGCTTAGTTCGAGGCTTGGGGACAGCTAACTATGGCTACACCTTC.

In its sample, this clone was seen a few times. The same CDR3 is also encoded by other DNA sequences in this sample. This chain joins TRBV30 and TRBJ1-2; 9 bases line up with TRBD1. CDR3 length equals 14 residues. J gave up 5 bases and V 0 bases, and 4 bases lay outside the gene matches. CDR1 is GTSNPN, CDR2 SVGIG, per germline (reference sequence). The CDR3 is CAWSVGQGLYGYTF. The CDR3 coding sequence is TGTGCCTGGAGTGTGGGACAGGGCCTTTATGGCTACACCTTC.

This clone is a singleton in its sample. The gene calls are TRBV3-1 (or the pseudogene TRBV3-2) and TRBJ2-1; 7 bases match TRBD2. From germline, CDR1 is LGHDT and CDR2 YNNKEL (reference sequence). The CDR3 covers 15 residues. The junction had 8 bases not matched to a gene; V was cut back by 7 bases and J by 2 bases. The DNA for the CDR3 is TGTGCCAGCACGAGAGGGAGGGTTCCCTACAATGAGCAGTTCTTC. The encoded protein is CASTRGRVPYNEQFF.

The V call is TRBV27, the J call TRBJ1-5; the match to TRBD1 covers 8 bases. The CDR3 extends over 14 amino acids. Germline V gene sequence: CDR1 MNHEY, CDR2 SMNVEV (reference sequence). The V and J ends lost 5 bases and 11 bases, in that order; junction bases with no gene match: 11. The CDR3 coding sequence is TGTGCCAGCAGTCTTGGACAGGGCGGGCTCGCCCAGCATTTT. The encoded protein is CASSLGQGGLAQHF.

This chain links TRBV5-1 with TRBJ2-7, with 11 bases fitting TRBD1. Per germline, CDR1 SGHRS and CDR2 YFSETQ. The CDR3 is 14 amino acids. V was pared by 4 bases and J by 4 bases, with 4 bases of the junction left unmatched. CDR3 sequence reads: CASSRTGGEYEQYF. CDR3 nucleotide sequence: TGCGCCAGCAGCAGGACAGGGGGCGAATACGAGCAGTACTTC.

The chain recombines TRBV14 with TRBJ1-1; 7 nucleotides agree with TRBD1. CDR1 and CDR2 (germline): SGHDN, FVKESK. The V segment lost 4 bases and the J segment 2 bases; nucleotides outside the gene matches: 4. The CDR3 length is 14 residues. The CDR3, as DNA: TGTGCCAGCAGCCTACGGACAGGCAACACTGAAGCTTTCTTT. Translated: CASSLRTGNTEAFF.

This clone occurred a few times. The rearrangement links TRBV7-5 to TRBJ2-4; the D call TRBD2 from the table was never checked on the DNA. TRBV7-5 represents a pseudogene. The CDR3 consists of 16 residues. CDR3 sequence: CARSLARAGEGNIQYF. CDR3 in DNA: TGTGCCAGAAGCTTAGCGCGGGCGGGAGAGGGAAACATTCAGTACTTC.

The chain couples TRBV2 to TRBJ2-1; D might be TRBD1 (5 bases). The germline gives CDR1 SNHLY, CDR2 FYNNEI. Trimming left V 6 bases short and J 3 bases short, with 9 bases between. CDR3 length: 13 residues. The CDR3 here is CASSPDSYNEQFF. DNA for the CDR3: TGTGCCAGCAGCCCTGACAGCTACAATGAGCAGTTCTTC. Full variable domain (outside the CDR3, taken from reference TRBV2 and TRBJ2-1): EPEVTQTPSHQVTQMGQEVILRCVPISNHLYFYWYRQILGQKVEFLVSFYNNEISEKSEIFDDQFSVERPDGSNFTLKIRSTKLEDSAMYFCASSPDSYNEQFFGPGTRLTVL.

This clone was observed once. The chain is built from TRBV6-2 or TRBV6-3 and TRBJ2-2, with 11 bases matching TRBD2. The junction had 7 bases not matched to a gene; V was cut back by 5 bases and J by 5 bases. Germline loops: CDR1 MNHEY, CDR2 SVGEGT. The CDR3 is 16 amino acids. The CDR3 region is CASSQLAGVRTGELFF. CDR3 in DNA: TGTGCCAGCAGTCAACTAGCGGGAGTAAGGACCGGGGAGCTGTTTTTT.

V is TRBV11-3 and J is TRBJ1-1, with TRBD1 matching 9 bases. CDR1 and CDR2 (germline): SGHNT, YENEEA. V shed 4 bases and J 1 base; nucleotides not matched to a gene: 4. This CDR3 has 15 residues. This CDR3 is CASSSGQGRNTEAFF. DNA for the CDR3: TGTGCCAGCAGCTCGGGACAGGGACGGAACACTGAAGCTTTCTTT.

The chain recombines TRBV28 with TRBJ2-3, with TRBD1 matching 8 bases. After removal of 7 bases from V and 0 bases from J, the junction contained 9 bases not matched to a gene. CDR1 and CDR2 from the germline V gene are MDHEN and SYDVKM. The length of the CDR3 is 16 residues. CDR3 DNA: TGTGCCAGCAACCACCTGACAGGGGCTAGCACAGATACGCAGTATTTT. Translated, it gives CASNHLTGASTDTQYF.

The V gene is TRBV5-1, the J gene TRBJ2-5; 10 bases fit TRBD1. Per the germline V gene, CDR1 is SGHRS and CDR2 is YFSETQ. CDR3 size: 15 residues. J lost 5 bases, V lost 0 bases, and 4 bases had no gene match. CDR3 loop: CASSLVGTGVETQYF. For the CDR3, the DNA is TGCGCCAGCAGCTTGGTAGGGACAGGGGTCGAGACCCAGTACTTC.